Listed here are 5 T cell receptor beta chains from one sample, sequenced in a study of Ad26.COV2.S vaccination and SARS-CoV-2 variants. Treatment denoted: 19 received Ad26.COV2.S at low or high dose, single or two shots; roughly five received placebo; per-sample allocation not given. Samples were taken on day 63 after the first vaccine or placebo injection. Sequenced by immunoSEQ multiplex PCR; TCRdb stores in-frame clones only, minus some. The sample shows about 350,000 clones, around 88% of them seen only once. Sequencing was performed on peripheral blood, taken in a trial of Ad26.COV2.S vaccine versus placebo. These receptors came from a person between 18 and 60 years old who received the Ad26.COV2.S COVID-19 vaccine or a placebo.

V is TRBV3-1 (or the pseudogene TRBV3-2) and J is TRBJ2-1; D uncertain. Germline CDR1 LGHDT, CDR2 YNNKEL (reference sequence). Trimming took off 4 bases at V and 5 bases at J, with 15 bases between the two ends. This CDR3 is built from 15 residues. The chain's CDR3 is CASSPQRLGDNEQFF. The CDR3 nucleotides read TGTGCCAGCAGCCCACAGCGTCTCGGTGACAATGAGCAGTTCTTC.

The chain has TRBV10-3 and TRBJ2-7; 8 nucleotides align to TRBD2. The V gene's germline CDR1 is ENHRY and CDR2 SYGVKD. Trimming at V came to 4 bases and at J to 2 bases, leaving 7 bases not matched to a gene. The CDR3 is 15 amino acids. DNA of the CDR3: TGTGCCATCAGTGGAACTAGCGGCGGGACCTACGAGCAGTACTTC. Translating gives CAISGTSGGTYEQYF.

The gene calls are TRBV2 and TRBJ2-3, with a weak D call TRBD2 (6 bases). This CDR3 comprises 15 residues. The ends were cut back, 3 bases at V and 2 bases at J, with 12 bases in the middle. Germline values: CDR1 SNHLY, CDR2 FYNNEI. CDR3 protein: CASSDALATTDTQYF. CDR3 sequence (DNA): TGTGCCAGCAGTGATGCCCTAGCGACCACAGATACGCAGTATTTT.

CDR3 residues: CASSAWDSTEAFF. The CDR3 DNA is TGTGCCAGCAGCGCTTGGGACAGCACTGAAGCTTTCTTT. This sequence joins TRBV9 and TRBJ1-1; 7 nucleotides match TRBD1. Germline V lookup: CDR1 SGDLS, CDR2 YYNGEE. CDR3 length: 13 residues. Trimming at V came to 3 bases and at J to 4 bases, leaving 3 bases not matched to a gene.

The chain recombines TRBV12-3 or TRBV12-4 with TRBJ2-5, with D unclear. The V end was cut by 1 base, the J end by 1 base, with 4 bases between. This CDR3 comprises 13 residues. The CDR3 DNA sequence: TGTGCCAGCAGTTTAGACCTCCAAGAGACCCAGTACTTC. This encodes CASSLDLQETQYF.